Presented here are 9 T cell receptor beta chains from one specimen sequenced in a study of T cells after yellow fever vaccination. MiXCR was run by TCRdb on the 5' RACE reads, yielding one entry per CDR3 protein. Among 150,000 to 200,000 distinct CDR3 sequences listed, 6.2% were seen once. The sample was CD4+ T cells sorted from PBMCs, taken on the day of the first yellow fever vaccination. The receptors stem from a man younger than 30 who received the YFV17D yellow fever vaccine.

This clonotype was counted a few times. This rearrangement joins TRBV18 to TRBJ2-1; 12 bases agree with TRBD2. J gave up 8 bases and V 1 base, and 3 bases lay outside the gene matches. Per the germline V gene, CDR1 is KGHSH and CDR2 is LQKENI. CDR3 length equals 15 residues. CDR3 coding DNA: TGTGCCAGCTCACCACTGACTAGCGGGGGTTATGAGCAGTTCTTC. Translation: CASSPLTSGGYEQFF.

J is TRBJ1-1 and V is TRBV6-2 or TRBV6-3, with D perhaps TRBD1 (5 bases). This CDR3 contains 16 residues. CDR1 and CDR2 from the germline V gene are MNHEY and SVGEGT. Trimming took off 2 bases at V and 8 bases at J, with 21 bases between the two ends. The CDR3 reads CASSYGRSDSSLEAFF. CDR3 bases: TGTGCCAGCAGTTACGGGAGATCCGACAGCAGCCTAGAAGCTTTCTTT.

This clonotype has only a few counts. The V and J genes are TRBV29-1 and TRBJ2-5; possibly TRBD1 or TRBD2 for D (5 bases each). Trimming removed 3 bases at V and 4 bases at J, with 15 bases between. Germline values: CDR1 SQVTM, CDR2 ANQGSEA. The CDR3 extends over 14 amino acids. The CDR3 DNA reads TGCAGCGTTGATGCTGGGGGATCGGGAGAGACCCAGTACTTC. This encodes CSVDAGGSGETQYF.

This clonotype was seen many times. The rearrangement uses TRBV24-1 and TRBJ2-7, with TRBD2 matching over 7 bases. Germline trimming cut 9 bases from V and 4 bases from J; bases unmatched to any gene: 5. The CDR3 length is 12 residues. CDR1 is KGHDR, CDR2 SFDVKD, per germline. CDR3: CATAGRGYEQYF. Written as DNA, the CDR3 is TGTGCCACCGCCGGGCGGGGGTACGAGCAGTACTTC.

In this sample, this clonotype turned up many times. This chain links TRBV4-3 with TRBJ2-3, with D hard to call. Per germline, CDR1 LGHNA and CDR2 YSLEER. This CDR3 region has 14 residues. Trimming took off 0 bases at V and 8 bases at J, with 12 bases between the two ends. The DNA of the CDR3 is TGCGCCAGCAGCCAAGAGCACAGCGTTGCTACGCAGTATTTT. Translating it yields CASSQEHSVATQYF.

The CDR3 protein is CASSGANTQYF. The DNA of the CDR3 is TGTGCCAGCAGCGGGGCGAATACGCAGTATTTT. The chain has TRBV5-4 and TRBJ2-3; possibly TRBD1 for D (5 bases). Germline CDR1 SGHNT, CDR2 YYREEE (reference sequence). Trimming pared 4 bases from V and 7 bases from J, leaving 7 bases between. The CDR3 spans 11 residues. Complete variable domain (other parts from reference TRBV5-4 and TRBJ2-3): ETGVTQSPTHLIKTRGQQVTLRCSSQSGHNTVSWYQQALGQGPQFIFQYYREEENGRGNFPPRFSGLQFPNYSSELNVNALELDDSALYLCASSGANTQYFGPGTRLTVL.

In its sample, this clonotype was seen many times. This chain links TRBV9 with TRBJ2-3, with 10 bases identical to TRBD2. Trimming cost V 0 bases and J 0 bases; bases outside gene matches: 4. The CDR3 extends over 17 amino acids. The V gene's germline CDR1 is SGDLS and CDR2 YYNGEE. In DNA, the CDR3 is TGTGCCAGCAGCGTAGGACTAGCGGGTGGGAGCACAGATACGCAGTATTTT. Amino acid sequence: CASSVGLAGGSTDTQYF.

This clonotype was observed many times. The chain links TRBV27 to TRBJ2-6, with 11 nucleotides matching TRBD1. Germline assignment: CDR1 MNHEY and CDR2 SMNVEV (reference sequence). The junction had 6 bases not matched to a gene; V was cut back by 5 bases and J by 0 bases. This CDR3 contains 18 residues. The CDR3: CASSPSGTGGSGANVLTF. The CDR3 DNA reads as TGTGCCAGCAGTCCTTCCGGGACAGGGGGCTCTGGGGCCAACGTCCTGACTTTC.

This clonotype showed up just a few times. J is TRBJ2-3 and V is TRBV24-1; D is unresolved. Germline V gives CDR1 KGHDR, CDR2 SFDVKD. The CDR3 spans 12 residues. Trimming took 6 bases from V and 3 from J, leaving 6 bases between them. CDR3 protein: CATSSTTDTQYF. DNA of the CDR3: TGTGCCACCAGTTCAACGACAGATACGCAGTATTTT.